Each of the 30 T cell receptor beta chains below was sequenced from the same sample in a study of T cell responses to AZD1222 COVID-19 vaccine (dated by TCRdb to the early 2020s). Library construction relied on the immunoSEQ multiplex PCR assay. TCRdb mirrors the immuneACCESS table, restricted to in-frame sequences. Some clones are absent from its copies; in checked studies, under half trace to an unresolved V gene, and the reason for the others is unknown. The sample data list fewer than 65,000 clones, and under 90% of these were observed just once. The ten largest clones capture approximately 10% of the sample. The time point label of this sample denotes: baseline before first vaccination. Source: peripheral blood, taken on day 0 of AZD1222 vaccination. The receptor set was obtained from an adult in good health.

The chain links TRBV18 to TRBJ1-5, with D unresolved. The CDR3 has 13 amino acids. The V and J ends lost 3 bases and 5 bases respectively, with 8 bases between them. Germline V gene data show CDR1 as KGHSH and CDR2 as LQKENI. CDR3 sequence: CASSPNSYQPQHF. CDR3 in DNA: TGTGCCAGCTCACCGAACAGTTATCAGCCCCAGCATTTT.

The genes are TRBV19 and TRBJ1-1; D is perhaps TRBD1 (5 bases). Trimming removed 7 bases from V and 8 bases from J, with 17 bases in between. The germline gives CDR1 LNHDA, CDR2 SQIVND (reference sequence). The CDR3 sequence is 13 residues long. This chain's CDR3 is CASTLPPRTEAFF. As DNA, the CDR3 is TGTGCCAGTACCCTCCCCCCGAGGACAGAAGCTTTCTTT.

The chain links TRBV5-5 to TRBJ2-3; D ambiguous. CDR3 length: 12 amino acids. The germline V and J ends were trimmed by 4 bases and 9 bases, with 12 bases remaining between them. The V gene's germline CDR1 is SGHKS and CDR2 YYEKEE (reference sequence). The CDR3 DNA reads as TGTGCCAGCAGCCCAGATACAGCCACGCAGTATTTT. As protein: CASSPDTATQYF.

The genes are TRBV28 and TRBJ2-7; possible D gene TRBD1, 5 bases. Between the trimmed V and J ends, which lost 7 bases and 3 bases, there was a span of 10 bases. The CDR3 runs to 12 residues. From germline, CDR1 is MDHEN and CDR2 SYDVKM. The CDR3 DNA sequence: TGTGCCAGCAAAGGGGCACTCTACGAGCAGTACTTC. It specifies CASKGALYEQYF.

Of note for this clone: Different DNA sequences within this sample yield the same CDR3. The rearrangement joins TRBV7-2 to TRBJ2-3, with 9 bases that match TRBD2. V was pared by 8 bases and J by 2 bases, with 8 bases of the junction left unmatched. Germline CDR1 reads SGHTA; CDR2 reads FQGNSA. The CDR3 is made up of 15 amino acids. The CDR3 protein is CASSLAGRHTDTQYF. The CDR3 DNA reads as TGTGCCAGCTCGCTAGCGGGGCGACACACAGATACGCAGTATTTT.

The CDR3 sequence is CAWQGAGYTF. CDR3 nucleotide sequence: TGTGCCTGGCAGGGGGCCGGCTACACCTTC. The chain carries TRBV30 and TRBJ1-2; 8 positions agree with TRBD1. V lost 5 bases to trimming and J lost 8 bases; unmatched junction nucleotides: 1. The CDR3 is made up of 10 amino acids. CDR1 and CDR2 from the germline V gene are GTSNPN and SVGIG (reference sequence).

The rearrangement uses TRBV10-3 and TRBJ1-2, with D possibly TRBD1 on 5 matching bases. The V gene's germline CDR1 is ENHRY and CDR2 SYGVKD. The CDR3 consists of 15 residues. Trimming removed 4 bases at V and 5 bases at J, with 17 bases between. The CDR3 is CAISGGWDQGYGYTF. CDR3 bases: TGTGCCATCAGTGGGGGCTGGGACCAGGGATATGGCTACACCTTC.

This clone has a single count. This sequence joins TRBV5-4 and TRBJ2-3; 11 nucleotides align to TRBD2. The CDR3 totals 15 residues. Germline CDR1 and CDR2: SGHNT and YYREEE (reference sequence). The J segment lost 5 bases and the V segment lost 3 bases, leaving 5 bases of the junction unmatched. The CDR3 bases are TGTGCCAGCAGCTCCGGGACTAGCGGAAAAGATACGCAGTATTTT. Encoded protein: CASSSGTSGKDTQYF.

This clone appeared a single time. The chain has TRBV2 and TRBJ1-5; possible D gene TRBD1, 5 bases. The CDR3 spans 15 residues. The germline CDR1 and CDR2 sequences are SNHLY and FYNNEI. Trimming took off 8 bases at V and 4 bases at J, with 18 bases between the two ends. CDR3 residues: CASHGAGRDNQPQHF. CDR3 in DNA: TGTGCCAGCCATGGGGCGGGGAGGGATAATCAGCCCCAGCATTTT.

This clone has a handful of counts. The chain joins TRBV5-1 to TRBJ1-2, with D unclear. Germline CDR1 is SGHRS and CDR2 is YFSETQ. The V and J ends lost 4 bases and 1 base respectively, with 17 bases between them. The CDR3 consists of 16 residues. The CDR3 nucleotides are TGCGCCAGCAGCCCGCGGACGGCGGTCCTTAACTATGGCTACACCTTC. Amino acids: CASSPRTAVLNYGYTF.

The rearrangement uses TRBV25-1 and TRBJ1-1; 8 nucleotides match TRBD1. Trimming at V came to 7 bases and at J to 8 bases, leaving 9 bases not matched to a gene. The germline V gene encodes CDR1 MGHDK and CDR2 SYGVNS. This CDR3 contains 13 residues. The DNA of the CDR3 is TGTGCCAGCACCCCGACAGGGGTAACCGAAGCTTTCTTT. This codes for CASTPTGVTEAFF. Complete variable domain (other parts from reference TRBV25-1 and TRBJ1-1): EADIYQTPRYLVIGTGKKITLECSQTMGHDKMYWYQQDPGMELHLIHYSYGVNSTEKGDLSSESTVSRIRTEHFPLTLESARPSHTSQYLCASTPTGVTEAFFGQGTRLTVV.

This clone has just a few counts. This chain links TRBV6-5 with TRBJ1-2, with 8 bases fitting TRBD1. Germline V gene lookup returns CDR1 MNHEY and CDR2 SVGAGI. The V gene end was trimmed by 5 bases and the J gene end by 4 bases; junction bases not matched to a gene: 9. The CDR3 covers 15 residues. Written as DNA, the CDR3 is TGTGCCAGCAGTCTGGACAGGGTGACCTCCTATGGCTACACCTTC. Translated: CASSLDRVTSYGYTF.

V usage is TRBV13 and J usage is TRBJ1-1; D is uncertain. CDR3 length: 12 amino acids. CDR1 is PRHDT and CDR2 is FYEKMQ in the germline V gene (reference sequence). V lost 3 bases, J lost 10 bases, and 12 bases lay in between. The CDR3 DNA follows: TGTGCCAGCAGCTTTAAAAACGCGGGAGCTTTCTTT. Amino acids: CASSFKNAGAFF.

This chain joins TRBV7-9 and TRBJ2-1, with TRBD2 matching over 10 bases. Germline trimming cut 6 bases from V and 12 bases from J; bases unmatched to any gene: 20. The CDR3 covers 17 residues. Germline CDR1 reads SEHNR; CDR2 reads FQNEAQ (reference sequence). This CDR3 is CASRLPRRLAGSQSQFF. The CDR3 DNA is TGTGCCAGCAGACTACCCCGGAGACTAGCGGGCTCACAGTCGCAGTTCTTC. Using reference TRBV7-9 and TRBJ2-1 for the parts outside the CDR3, the full variable domain is DTGVSQNPRHKITKRGQNVTFRCDPISEHNRLYWYRQTLGQGPEFLTYFQNEAQLEKSRLLSDRFSAERPKGSFSTLEIQRTEQGDSAMYLCASRLPRRLAGSQSQFFGPGTRLTVL.

The sample holds a few counts of this clone. The sample carries other DNA sequences with the same CDR3. The CDR3 region is CASSLSQGANYGYTF. The CDR3, as DNA: TGTGCCAGCAGTTTATCGCAGGGGGCGAACTATGGCTACACCTTC. V is TRBV27 and J is TRBJ1-2; 8 nucleotides match TRBD1. CDR1 and CDR2 (germline): MNHEY, SMNVEV (reference sequence). The junction had 2 bases not matched to a gene; V was cut back by 0 bases and J by 2 bases. The CDR3 loop spans 15 amino acids.

The V call is TRBV7-8, the J call TRBJ1-3; unclear D gene. V gave up 1 base and J gave up 0 bases, with 4 bases separating them. Germline assignment: CDR1 SGHVS and CDR2 FQNEAQ. This CDR3 contains 14 residues. The CDR3 sequence: CASSLGSSGNTIYF. Written as DNA, the CDR3 is TGTGCCAGCAGCTTAGGATCCTCTGGAAACACCATATATTTT. Drawing the rest from reference TRBV7-8 and TRBJ1-3, the complete variable domain is GAGVSQSPRYKVAKRGQDVALRCDPISGHVSLFWYQQALGQGPEFLTYFQNEAQLDKSGLPSDRFFAERPEGSVSTLKIQRTQQEDSAVYLCASSLGSSGNTIYFGEGSWLTVV.

The chain employs TRBV2 and TRBJ1-1; D not resolved. CDR1 and CDR2 from the germline V gene are SNHLY and FYNNEI. There are 14 residues in the CDR3. The V and J ends lost 7 bases and 0 bases respectively, with 12 bases between them. The CDR3 DNA is TGTGCCAGCATGAAGAGTTACATGAACACTGAAGCTTTCTTT. The encoded protein is CASMKSYMNTEAFF.

The chain employs TRBV7-2 and TRBJ2-2; D is possibly TRBD1 or TRBD2 (5 bases each). The length of the CDR3 is 15 residues. Germline values: CDR1 SGHTA, CDR2 FQGNSA. V was cut by 5 bases and J by 7 bases, with 17 bases left in between. CDR3 in amino acids: CASSQTGAWGGELFF. In nucleotides, the CDR3 is TGTGCCAGCAGCCAAACCGGGGCCTGGGGCGGGGAGCTGTTTTTT. Supplemented by reference TRBV7-2 and TRBJ2-2, the full variable domain reads GAGVSQSPSNKVTEKGKDVELRCDPISGHTALYWYRQSLGQGLEFLIYFQGNSAPDKSGLPSDRFSAERTGGSVSTLTIQRTQQEDSAVYLCASSQTGAWGGELFFGEGSRLTVL.

V usage is TRBV19 and J usage is TRBJ2-7; TRBD1 matches 7 bases. V was clipped by 5 bases and J by 3 bases; unmatched bases: 7. There are 14 residues in the CDR3. The germline V gene has CDR1 LNHDA and CDR2 SQIVND (reference sequence). CDR3 sequence (DNA): TGTGCCAGTAGTCCCGGGACAGTAGGCTACGAGCAGTACTTC. Translated, it gives CASSPGTVGYEQYF.

This clone has only a few counts. The chain carries TRBV28 and TRBJ1-6; TRBD1 aligns across 7 bases. Trimming took 7 bases from V and 7 from J; bases not matched to a gene: 7. Germline CDR1 MDHEN, CDR2 SYDVKM. The CDR3 loop spans 14 amino acids. The CDR3 bases are TGTGCCAGCAACCAGGGGGGTGGGAATTCACCCCTCCACTTT. This encodes CASNQGGGNSPLHF.

This clone was seen only a few times. The gene calls are TRBV13 and TRBJ2-7; D could derive from TRBD1 or TRBD2 (5 bases each). CDR3 length equals 14 residues. V lost 5 bases and J 3 bases, leaving 14 bases between the germline ends. Germline-derived CDR1 and CDR2 are PRHDT and FYEKMQ (reference sequence). The CDR3 loop reads CASSKMGEIYEQYF. The CDR3 DNA is TGTGCCAGCAGCAAAATGGGGGAAATCTACGAGCAGTACTTC. The complete variable domain, with remaining parts taken from reference TRBV13 and TRBJ2-7, reads AAGVIQSPRHLIKEKRETATLKCYPIPRHDTVYWYQQGPGQDPQFLISFYEKMQSDKGSIPDRFSAQQFSDYHSELNMSSLELGDSALYFCASSKMGEIYEQYFGPGTRLTVT.

This chain connects TRBV10-3 to TRBJ1-2; no clear D gene. Germline V CDR1 and CDR2: ENHRY, SYGVKD. The CDR3 extends over 12 amino acids. Between the trimmed V and J ends, which lost 6 bases and 8 bases, there was a span of 13 bases. This CDR3 is CAIRAPPEGYTF. The DNA for the CDR3 is TGTGCCATCAGAGCGCCCCCGGAAGGCTACACCTTC.

This chain connects TRBV6-5 to TRBJ1-2, with a possible D match to TRBD1 (5 bases). Germline loops: CDR1 MNHEY, CDR2 SVGAGI. The CDR3 totals 12 residues. V was cut by 6 bases and J by 3 bases, with 8 bases left in between. CDR3 sequence (DNA): TGTGCCAGCAGGACGGGGGACTATGGCTACACCTTC. Translation gives CASRTGDYGYTF.

This rearrangement joins TRBV5-1 to TRBJ2-5, with TRBD2 matching over 8 bases. Germline V gene data show CDR1 as SGHRS and CDR2 as YFSETQ. The CDR3 totals 16 residues. Germline trimming cut 6 bases from V and 1 base from J; bases unmatched to any gene: 11. This chain's CDR3 is CASNPGSSGRQETQYF. As DNA, the CDR3 is TGCGCCAGCAACCCTGGGTCTAGCGGGCGCCAAGAGACCCAGTACTTC.

This rearrangement joins TRBV28 to TRBJ1-2, with TRBD1 as a possible D gene (5 bases). The CDR3 covers 13 residues. The ends were cut back, 2 bases at V and 8 bases at J, with 12 bases in the middle. Germline V CDR1 and CDR2: MDHEN, SYDVKM. The CDR3 loop is CASSLAGYGGYTF. The CDR3 nucleotides read TGTGCCAGCAGTTTAGCAGGGTATGGCGGCTACACCTTC.

The J gene is TRBJ1-5, the V gene TRBV28, with D hard to call. There are 12 residues in the CDR3. Deletions cut 2 bases from V and 7 bases from J, with 6 bases between. CDR1 is MDHEN, CDR2 SYDVKM, per germline. CDR3 residues: CASSLTGQPQHF. As DNA, the CDR3 is TGTGCCAGCAGTTTAACCGGGCAGCCCCAGCATTTT. Full variable domain (rest looked up from reference TRBV28 and TRBJ1-5): DVKVTQSSRYLVKRTGEKVFLECVQDMDHENMFWYRQDPGLGLRLIYFSYDVKMKEKGDIPEGYSVSREKKERFSLILESASTNQTSMYLCASSLTGQPQHFGDGTRLSIL.

V usage is TRBV6-5 and J usage is TRBJ1-6; D is possibly TRBD1 (5 bases). Trimming stripped 0 bases from V and 4 bases from J, with 7 bases between. The CDR3 runs 15 residues. Germline V gene lookup returns CDR1 MNHEY and CDR2 SVGAGI. CDR3 residues: CASSYSQGYNSPLHF. DNA of the CDR3: TGTGCCAGCAGTTACTCCCAGGGATATAATTCACCCCTCCACTTT.

This clone was counted between two and nine times. The chain recombines TRBV5-8 with TRBJ2-3, with D possibly being TRBD1 (5 bases). Germline lookup yields CDR1 SGHTS and CDR2 YDEGEE. V was pared by 4 bases and J by 2 bases, with 8 bases between. The CDR3 is 13 amino acids. CDR3: CASSLGHTDTQYF. The CDR3, as DNA: TGTGCCAGCAGCCTCGGACACACAGATACGCAGTATTTT.

A few counts support this clone. V is TRBV3-1 (or the pseudogene TRBV3-2) and J is TRBJ2-4; perhaps D is TRBD1 or TRBD2 (5 bases each). This CDR3 has 19 residues. Deletions cut 6 bases from V and 1 base from J, with 25 bases between. The germline V gene has CDR1 LGHDT and CDR2 YNNKEL (reference sequence). The CDR3 loop is CASRPHHEVGDFAKNIQYF. CDR3 nucleotides: TGTGCCAGCAGGCCCCACCACGAAGTGGGGGATTTTGCCAAAAACATTCAGTACTTC.

V is TRBV18 and J is TRBJ1-2; 7 bases are a match to TRBD1. The CDR3 runs 15 residues. Germline V gene data show CDR1 as KGHSH and CDR2 as LQKENI. Trimming cost V 4 bases and J 4 bases; bases outside gene matches: 9. In DNA, the CDR3 is TGTGCCAGCTCACACCTGGACAGGACGCTCTATGGCTACACCTTC. Translation gives CASSHLDRTLYGYTF.